This is a list of T cell receptor beta chains from one sample in a study of T cell responses to AZD1222 COVID-19 vaccine. The data were produced by immunoSEQ multiplex PCR, yet TCRdb's version contains in-frame clones alone and is incomplete. The sample includes about 170,000 clones, over 85% seen only once; the top ten take roughly 1.5%. This specimen was peripheral blood, taken on day 0 of AZD1222 vaccination. The receptors were sampled from an adult in good health. Each CDR3 is given with its conserved first and last residue. A D gene is named only where the DNA matches it firmly. Some rows mark clone size as missing; the rest say once, few, many or name a class of expanded clone.

TRBV7-9	NA	TRBJ2-7	NA	CASSLEGFSYEQYF	TGTGCCAGCAGCTTAGAAGGATTTTCCTACGAGCAGTACTTC
TRBV27	NA	TRBJ2-3	NA	CASSLSLSTDTQYF	TGTGCCAGCAGTTTGTCACTTAGCACAGATACGCAGTATTTT
TRBV4-2	TRBD1	TRBJ1-2	NA	CASSQGFGQGSYGYTF	TGTGCCAGCAGCCAAGGATTTGGACAGGGGAGCTATGGCTACACCTTC
TRBV11-2	NA	TRBJ1-1	NA	CASSLAGATEAFF	TGTGCCAGCAGCTTAGCTGGGGCGACTGAAGCTTTCTTT
TRBV30	TRBD1	TRBJ1-5	NA	CAWSKQGVQPQHF	TGTGCCTGGAGCAAACAGGGGGTTCAGCCCCAGCATTTT
TRBV4-2	TRBD2	TRBJ2-1	NA	CASSPQGGGAGYNEQFF	TGTGCCAGCAGCCCCCAGGGCGGGGGGGCCGGGTACAATGAGCAGTTCTTC
TRBV5-5	NA	TRBJ2-5	NA	CASSFFLGLAETQYF	TGTGCCAGCAGCTTTTTTCTCGGGTTAGCAGAGACCCAGTACTTC
TRBV2	NA	TRBJ2-3	once	CASSRQTGSTDTQYF	TGTGCCAGCAGTCGGCAAACGGGCAGCACAGATACGCAGTATTTT
TRBV5-1	NA	TRBJ2-1	NA	CASSRSNSYNEQFF	TGCGCCAGCAGCAGATCTAACTCCTACAATGAGCAGTTCTTC
TRBV30	NA	TRBJ1-2	NA	CAWSGRGNRNGYTF	TGTGCCTGGAGCGGTCGGGGGAACAGAAATGGCTACACCTTC
TRBV2	TRBD1	TRBJ1-2	NA	CASILLHGQGAYGYTF	TGTGCCAGCATTCTCCTCCACGGACAGGGGGCCTATGGCTACACCTTC
TRBV27	NA	TRBJ2-1	once	CASSFGSSGANVLTSSYNEQFF	TGTGCCAGCAGTTTTGGTTCGTCAGGGGCAAACGTGCTGACGAGCTCCTACAATGAGCAGTTCTTC
TRBV5-1	NA	TRBJ2-5	NA	CASRERMYQETQYF	TGCGCCAGCCGAGAGAGGATGTACCAAGAGACCCAGTACTTC
TRBV19	NA	TRBJ2-7	NA	CASSISAGNEQYF	TGTGCCAGTAGTATTTCTGCGGGGAACGAGCAGTACTTC
TRBV19	NA	TRBJ1-5	NA	CASSMTQYSNQPQHF	TGTGCCAGTAGTATGACCCAGTATAGCAATCAGCCCCAGCATTTT
TRBV24-1	TRBD2	TRBJ2-1	NA	CATSDTGTSGYNEQFF	TGTGCCACCAGTGATACTGGGACTAGCGGCTACAATGAGCAGTTCTTC
TRBV3-1/TRBV3-2	NA	TRBJ1-2	once	CASSHTSRNGYTF	TGTGCCAGCAGCCATACTTCCCGGAATGGCTACACCTTC
TRBV19	TRBD1	TRBJ1-2	NA	CASSMGQGNYGYTF	TGTGCCAGTAGCATGGGACAGGGGAACTATGGCTACACCTTC
TRBV30	NA	TRBJ2-3	NA	CAWGWGDGTDTQYF	TGTGCCTGGGGGTGGGGGGACGGCACAGATACGCAGTATTTT
TRBV7-9	NA	TRBJ1-1	NA	CASSYSENTEAFF	TGTGCCAGCAGCTATAGTGAGAACACTGAAGCTTTCTTT
TRBV6-2/TRBV6-3	TRBD2	TRBJ2-1	NA	CASSYLGLATYEQFF	TGTGCCAGCAGTTACCTCGGACTAGCAACATATGAGCAGTTCTTC
TRBV19	TRBD1	TRBJ1-6	NA	CASSMADRVTTPLHF	TGTGCCAGTAGTATGGCGGACAGGGTGACGACACCCCTCCACTTT
TRBV5-8	NA	TRBJ1-2	NA	CASSLEARGVVNYGYTF	TGTGCCAGCAGCTTGGAGGCGCGGGGGGTGGTTAACTATGGCTACACCTTC
TRBV6-2/TRBV6-3	NA	TRBJ1-4	NA	CASSYYIAGLANEKLFF	TGTGCCAGCAGTTACTACATCGCGGGGTTGGCTAATGAAAAACTGTTTTTT
TRBV11-2	TRBD1	TRBJ2-3	few	CASSFRTGGAYTQYF	TGTGCCAGCAGCTTTAGGACAGGGGGCGCGTATACGCAGTATTTT
TRBV11-2	TRBD1	TRBJ1-4	NA	CASRRGQGTEKLFF	TGTGCCAGCAGAAGGGGACAGGGAACCGAAAAACTGTTTTTT
TRBV5-4	TRBD2	TRBJ2-5	NA	CASSWGTSGGQETQYF	TGTGCCAGCAGCTGGGGGACTAGCGGGGGGCAAGAGACCCAGTACTTC
TRBV5-1	NA	TRBJ1-3	NA	CASSPKGQGNTIYF	TGCGCCAGCAGCCCTAAGGGACAAGGAAACACCATATATTTT
TRBV6-5	TRBD1	TRBJ1-4	NA	CASSDTGTANEKLFF	TGTGCCAGCAGCGACACCGGGACAGCGAATGAAAAACTGTTTTTT
TRBV7-3	NA	TRBJ1-1	NA	CASSSRASPNTEAFF	TGTGCCAGCAGCTCAAGGGCTTCGCCGAACACTGAAGCTTTCTTT
TRBV12-3/TRBV12-4	TRBD1	TRBJ2-1	NA	CASRRQGYNEQFF	TGTGCCAGCAGGCGACAGGGTTACAATGAGCAGTTCTTC
TRBV5-5	NA	TRBJ2-3	NA	CASTPQSAVRDTQYF	TGTGCCAGCACCCCCCAGTCGGCCGTACGAGATACGCAGTATTTT
TRBV7-9	NA	TRBJ1-6	NA	CASSLNTDVFRNSPLHF	TGTGCCAGCAGCTTAAACACCGATGTGTTTCGTAATTCACCCCTCCACTTT
TRBV14	TRBD2	TRBJ2-1	NA	CASSQGGGINGRNEQFF	TGTGCCAGCAGCCAAGGGGGGGGTATCAATGGACGCAATGAGCAGTTCTTC
TRBV6-1	TRBD2	TRBJ2-1	NA	CASSEAAGGSYNEQFF	TGTGCCAGCAGTGAAGCCGCGGGGGGCTCCTACAATGAGCAGTTCTTC
TRBV4-2	NA	TRBJ1-4	NA	CASSPPRGATNEKLFF	TGTGCCAGCAGCCCCCCACGCGGTGCAACTAATGAAAAACTGTTTTTT
TRBV4-2	TRBD1	TRBJ2-1	NA	CASSRTGIYNEQFF	TGTGCCAGCAGTAGGACAGGGATCTACAATGAGCAGTTCTTC
TRBV7-9	TRBD2	TRBJ2-5	NA	CASIPGLAGKKTQYF	TGTGCCAGCATCCCTGGACTAGCGGGAAAGAAGACCCAGTACTTC
TRBV11-2	NA	TRBJ2-7	NA	CASSLLPGQPGEQYF	TGTGCCAGCAGCTTATTGCCGGGCCAGCCCGGCGAGCAGTACTTC
TRBV19	NA	TRBJ1-1	NA	CASSTLVNTEAFF	TGTGCCAGTAGTACCCTGGTGAACACTGAAGCTTTCTTT
TRBV11-2	NA	TRBJ1-1	once	CASSLALDAFF	TGTGCCAGCAGCTTAGCTCTCGACGCTTTCTTT
TRBV18	TRBD2	TRBJ2-1	NA	CASSPIPGTSGGNYNEQFF	TGTGCCAGCTCACCAATTCCCGGGACTAGCGGGGGAAACTACAATGAGCAGTTCTTC
TRBV27	NA	TRBJ2-6	NA	CASRPPGAAGANVLTF	TGTGCCAGCAGACCCCCCGGGGCAGCTGGGGCCAACGTCCTGACTTTC
TRBV10-2	NA	TRBJ1-1	NA	CASRGQRRNTEAFF	TGCGCCAGCAGAGGACAGCGACGGAACACTGAAGCTTTCTTT
TRBV4-1	NA	TRBJ2-4	NA	CASSQIGGDIQYF	TGCGCCAGCAGCCAGATAGGGGGGGACATTCAGTACTTC
TRBV27	TRBD2	TRBJ2-1	NA	CASLGTSDNEQFF	TGTGCCAGCTTGGGGACTAGCGACAATGAGCAGTTCTTC